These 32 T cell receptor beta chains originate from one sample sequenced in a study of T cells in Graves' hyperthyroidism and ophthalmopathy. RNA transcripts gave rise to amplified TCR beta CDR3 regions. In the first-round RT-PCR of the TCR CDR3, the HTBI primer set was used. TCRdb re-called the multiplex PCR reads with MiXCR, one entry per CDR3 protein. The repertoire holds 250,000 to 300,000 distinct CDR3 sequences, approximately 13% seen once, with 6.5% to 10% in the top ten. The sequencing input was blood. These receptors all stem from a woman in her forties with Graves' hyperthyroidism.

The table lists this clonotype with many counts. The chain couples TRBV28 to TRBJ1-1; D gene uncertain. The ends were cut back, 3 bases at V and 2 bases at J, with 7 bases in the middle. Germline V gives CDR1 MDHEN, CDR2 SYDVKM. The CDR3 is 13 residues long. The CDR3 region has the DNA TGTGCCAGCAGTTTCGGCATCAACACTGAAGCTTTCTTT. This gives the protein CASSFGINTEAFF.

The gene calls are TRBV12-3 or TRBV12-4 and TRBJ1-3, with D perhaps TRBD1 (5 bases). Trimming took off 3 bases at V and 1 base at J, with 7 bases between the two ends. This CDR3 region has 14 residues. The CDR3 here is CASSLRTSGNTIYF. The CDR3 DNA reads TGTGCCAGCAGTTTGAGGACATCTGGAAACACCATATATTTT.

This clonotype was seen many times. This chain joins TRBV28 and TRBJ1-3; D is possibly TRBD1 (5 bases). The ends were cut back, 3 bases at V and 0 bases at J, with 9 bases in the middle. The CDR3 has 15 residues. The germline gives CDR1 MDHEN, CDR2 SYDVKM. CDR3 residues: CASSFLGVSGNTIYF. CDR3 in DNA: TGTGCCAGCAGTTTCTTGGGGGTCTCTGGAAACACCATATATTTT.

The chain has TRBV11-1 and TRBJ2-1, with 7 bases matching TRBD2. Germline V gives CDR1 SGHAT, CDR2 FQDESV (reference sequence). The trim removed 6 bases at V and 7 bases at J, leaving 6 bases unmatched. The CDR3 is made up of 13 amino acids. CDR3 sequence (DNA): TGTGCCAGCAGGACGTACGGGGGGAATGAGCAGTTCTTC. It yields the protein CASRTYGGNEQFF.

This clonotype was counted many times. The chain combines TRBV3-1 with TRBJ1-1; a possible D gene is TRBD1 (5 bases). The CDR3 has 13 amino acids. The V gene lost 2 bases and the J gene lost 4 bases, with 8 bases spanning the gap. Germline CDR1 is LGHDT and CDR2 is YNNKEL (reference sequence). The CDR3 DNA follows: TGTGCCAGCAGCCAAACGGGGGTCACTGAAGCTTTCTTT. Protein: CASSQTGVTEAFF.

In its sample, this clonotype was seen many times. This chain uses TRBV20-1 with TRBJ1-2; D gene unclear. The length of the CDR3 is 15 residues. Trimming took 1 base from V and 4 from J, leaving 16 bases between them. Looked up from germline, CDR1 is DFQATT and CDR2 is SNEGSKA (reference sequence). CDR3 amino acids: CSARVSSSGGYGYTF. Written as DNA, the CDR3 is TGCAGTGCTAGAGTCTCGTCGTCGGGCGGCTATGGCTACACCTTC.

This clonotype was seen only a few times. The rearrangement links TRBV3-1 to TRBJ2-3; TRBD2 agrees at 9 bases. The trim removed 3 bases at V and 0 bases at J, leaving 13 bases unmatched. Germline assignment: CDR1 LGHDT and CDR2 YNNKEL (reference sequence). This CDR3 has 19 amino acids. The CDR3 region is CASSQMVAGEGQSTDTQYF. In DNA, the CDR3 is TGTGCCAGCAGCCAGATGGTAGCGGGAGAAGGTCAAAGCACAGATACGCAGTATTTT.

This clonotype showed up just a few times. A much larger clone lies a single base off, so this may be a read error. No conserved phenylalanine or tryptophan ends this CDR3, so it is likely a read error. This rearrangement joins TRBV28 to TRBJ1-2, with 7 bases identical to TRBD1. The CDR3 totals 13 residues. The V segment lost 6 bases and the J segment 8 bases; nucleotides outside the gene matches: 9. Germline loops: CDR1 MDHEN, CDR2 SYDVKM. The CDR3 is CASSLTGAGGYTL. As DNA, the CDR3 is TGTGCCAGCAGCCTCACAGGGGCCGGGGGCTACACCCTC.

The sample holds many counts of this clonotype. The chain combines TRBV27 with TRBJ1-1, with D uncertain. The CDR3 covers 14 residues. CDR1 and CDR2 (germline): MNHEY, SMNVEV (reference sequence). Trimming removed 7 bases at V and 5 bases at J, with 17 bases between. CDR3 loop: CASTFRADWTEAFF. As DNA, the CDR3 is TGTGCCAGCACCTTCCGAGCGGATTGGACTGAAGCTTTCTTT.

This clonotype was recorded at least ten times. CDR3 in DNA: TGTGCCAGCAGTTACGGGACCGCTCGGTACGAGCAGTACTTC. It specifies CASSYGTARYEQYF. The chain carries TRBV28 and TRBJ2-7, with D perhaps assigned TRBD1 or TRBD2 (5 bases each). The V end lost 4 bases, the J end lost 4 bases, and 14 bases lay between the germline ends. The CDR3 consists of 14 residues. Germline CDR1 MDHEN, CDR2 SYDVKM.

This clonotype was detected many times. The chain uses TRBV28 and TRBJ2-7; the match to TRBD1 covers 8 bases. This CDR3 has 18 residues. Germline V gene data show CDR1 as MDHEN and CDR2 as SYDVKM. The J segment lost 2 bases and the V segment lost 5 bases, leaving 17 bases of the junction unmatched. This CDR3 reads CASSLSGQDFVGAYEQYF. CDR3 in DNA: TGTGCCAGCAGTCTATCGGGACAGGATTTCGTGGGAGCCTACGAGCAGTACTTC. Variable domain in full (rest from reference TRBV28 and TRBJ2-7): DVKVTQSSRYLVKRTGEKVFLECVQDMDHENMFWYRQDPGLGLRLIYFSYDVKMKEKGDIPEGYSVSREKKERFSLILESASTNQTSMYLCASSLSGQDFVGAYEQYFGPGTRLTVT.

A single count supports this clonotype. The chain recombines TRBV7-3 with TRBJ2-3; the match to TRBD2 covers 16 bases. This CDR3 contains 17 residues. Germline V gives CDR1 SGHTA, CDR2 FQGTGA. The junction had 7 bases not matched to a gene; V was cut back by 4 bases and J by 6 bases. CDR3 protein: CASSSGTSGRASDTQYF. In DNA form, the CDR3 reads TGTGCCAGCAGCTCCGGGACTAGCGGGAGGGCCTCGGATACGCAGTATTTT.

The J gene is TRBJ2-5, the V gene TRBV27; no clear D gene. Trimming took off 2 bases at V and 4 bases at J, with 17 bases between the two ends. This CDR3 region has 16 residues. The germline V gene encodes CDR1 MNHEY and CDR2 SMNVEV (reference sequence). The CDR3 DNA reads TGTGCCAGCAGTTTAGAACCTAATCCTACGCCAGAGACCCAGTACTTC. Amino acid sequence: CASSLEPNPTPETQYF.

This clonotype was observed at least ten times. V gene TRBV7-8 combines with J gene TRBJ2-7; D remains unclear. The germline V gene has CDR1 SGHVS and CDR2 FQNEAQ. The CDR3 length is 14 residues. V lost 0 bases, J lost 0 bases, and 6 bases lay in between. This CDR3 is CASSLAGFSYEQYF. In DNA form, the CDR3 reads TGTGCCAGCAGCTTAGCCGGGTTCTCCTACGAGCAGTACTTC.

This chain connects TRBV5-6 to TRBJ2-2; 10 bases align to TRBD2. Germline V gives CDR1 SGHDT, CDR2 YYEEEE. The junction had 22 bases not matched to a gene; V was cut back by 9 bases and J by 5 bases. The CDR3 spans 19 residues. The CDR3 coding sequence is TGTGCCACCCCGTTAATCCGGACTAGCGGCCTCCTCCCAACCGGGGAGCTGTTTTTT. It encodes CATPLIRTSGLLPTGELFF.

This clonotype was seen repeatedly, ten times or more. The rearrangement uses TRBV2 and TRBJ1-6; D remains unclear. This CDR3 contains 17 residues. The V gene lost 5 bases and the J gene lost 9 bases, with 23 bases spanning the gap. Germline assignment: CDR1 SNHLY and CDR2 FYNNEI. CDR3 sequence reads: CASSTGKNGQFPSPLHF. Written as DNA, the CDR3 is TGTGCCAGCAGTACCGGCAAAAATGGGCAGTTTCCTTCACCCCTCCACTTT.

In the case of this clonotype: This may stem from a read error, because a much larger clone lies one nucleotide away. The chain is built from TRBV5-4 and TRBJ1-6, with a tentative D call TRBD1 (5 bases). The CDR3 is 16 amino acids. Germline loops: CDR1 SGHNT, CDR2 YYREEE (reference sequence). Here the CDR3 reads CVSSSDSAGYNSPLHF. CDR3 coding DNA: TGTGTCAGCAGCTCCGACAGCGCTGGGTATAATTCACCCCTCCACTTT.

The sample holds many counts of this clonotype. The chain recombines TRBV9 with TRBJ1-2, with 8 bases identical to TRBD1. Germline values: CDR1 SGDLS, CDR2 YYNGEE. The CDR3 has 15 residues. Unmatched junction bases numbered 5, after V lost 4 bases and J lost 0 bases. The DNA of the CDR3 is TGTGCCAGCAGCCCCGGGACAGGTTCTAACTATGGCTACACCTTC. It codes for CASSPGTGSNYGYTF.

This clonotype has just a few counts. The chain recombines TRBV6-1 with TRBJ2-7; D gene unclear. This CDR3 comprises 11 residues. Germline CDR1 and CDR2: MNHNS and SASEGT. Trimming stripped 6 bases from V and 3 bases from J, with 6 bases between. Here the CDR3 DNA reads TGTGCCAGCAGCGCCCACTACGAGCAGTACTTC. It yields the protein CASSAHYEQYF.

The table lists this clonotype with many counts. The CDR3 DNA reads TGTGCCAGCAGCGAAGGACAGGGCGGGTATGGCTACACCTTC. This gives the protein CASSEGQGGYGYTF. The chain combines TRBV7-9 with TRBJ1-2; TRBD1 agrees at 8 bases. This CDR3 has 14 residues. Per the germline V gene, CDR1 is SEHNR and CDR2 is FQNEAQ (reference sequence). Losses at the gene ends were 5 bases for V and 5 bases for J; bases not matched to a gene: 7.

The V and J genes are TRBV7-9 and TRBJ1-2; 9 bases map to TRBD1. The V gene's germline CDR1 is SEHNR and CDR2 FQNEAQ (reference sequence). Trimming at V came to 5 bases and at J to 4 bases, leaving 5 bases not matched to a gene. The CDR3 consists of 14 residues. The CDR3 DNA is TGTGCCAGCAGCATCCGGGACAGGGCCTATGGCTACACCTTC. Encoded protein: CASSIRDRAYGYTF. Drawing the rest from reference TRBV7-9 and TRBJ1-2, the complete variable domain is DTGVSQNPRHKITKRGQNVTFRCDPISEHNRLYWYRQTLGQGPEFLTYFQNEAQLEKSRLLSDRFSAERPKGSFSTLEIQRTEQGDSAMYLCASSIRDRAYGYTFGSGTRLTVV.

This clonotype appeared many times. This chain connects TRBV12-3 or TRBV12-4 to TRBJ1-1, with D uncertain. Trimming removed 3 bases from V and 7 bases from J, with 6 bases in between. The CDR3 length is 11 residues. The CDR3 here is CASSLGLEAFF. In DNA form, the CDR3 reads TGTGCCAGCAGTTTGGGCCTTGAAGCTTTCTTT.

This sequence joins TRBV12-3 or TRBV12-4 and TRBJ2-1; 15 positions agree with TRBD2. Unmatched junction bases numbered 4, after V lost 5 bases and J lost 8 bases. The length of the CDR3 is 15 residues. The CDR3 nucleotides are TGTGCCAGCAGTCGGGGACTAGCGGGAGGTTATGAGCAGTTCTTC. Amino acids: CASSRGLAGGYEQFF.

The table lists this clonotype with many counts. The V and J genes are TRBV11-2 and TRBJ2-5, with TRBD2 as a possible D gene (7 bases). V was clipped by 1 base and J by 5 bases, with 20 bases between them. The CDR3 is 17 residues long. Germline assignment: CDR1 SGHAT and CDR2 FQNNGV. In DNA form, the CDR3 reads TGTGCCAGCAGCTTAGGAGTCACGGAGAGGGGGGGCGAGACCCAGTACTTC. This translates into CASSLGVTERGGETQYF.

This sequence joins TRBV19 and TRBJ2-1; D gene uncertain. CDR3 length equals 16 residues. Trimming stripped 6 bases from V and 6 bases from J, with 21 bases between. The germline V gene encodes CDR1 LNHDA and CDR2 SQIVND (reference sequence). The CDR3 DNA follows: TGTGCCAGTAGGTCTAGGGTCTTGGGCGCTTTCAATGAGCAGTTCTTC. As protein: CASRSRVLGAFNEQFF.

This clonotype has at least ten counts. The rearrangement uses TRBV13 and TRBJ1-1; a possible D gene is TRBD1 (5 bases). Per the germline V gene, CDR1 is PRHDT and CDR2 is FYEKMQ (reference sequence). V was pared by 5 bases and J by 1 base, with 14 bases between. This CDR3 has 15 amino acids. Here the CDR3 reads CASSPGGERNTEAFF. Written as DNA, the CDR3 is TGTGCCAGCAGCCCGGGGGGGGAGAGGAACACTGAAGCTTTCTTT.

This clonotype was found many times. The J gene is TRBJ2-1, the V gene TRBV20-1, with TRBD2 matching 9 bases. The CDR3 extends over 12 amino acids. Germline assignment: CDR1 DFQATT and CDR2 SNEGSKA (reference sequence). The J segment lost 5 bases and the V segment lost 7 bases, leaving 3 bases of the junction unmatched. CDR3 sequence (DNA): TGCAGTGTGCGGGAGGGAAACAATGAGCAGTTCTTC. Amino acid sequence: CSVREGNNEQFF.

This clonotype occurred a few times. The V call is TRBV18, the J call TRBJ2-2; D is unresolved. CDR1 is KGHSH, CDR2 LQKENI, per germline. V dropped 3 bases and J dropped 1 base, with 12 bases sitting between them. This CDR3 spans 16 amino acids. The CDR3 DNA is TGTGCCAGCTCACCCTATAAGGCCCAGAACACCGGGGAGCTGTTTTTT. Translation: CASSPYKAQNTGELFF.

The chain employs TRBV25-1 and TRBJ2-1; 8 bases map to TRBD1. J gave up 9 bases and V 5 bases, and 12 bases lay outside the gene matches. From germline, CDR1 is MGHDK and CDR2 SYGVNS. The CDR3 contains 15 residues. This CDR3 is CASSSPAQGAGEQFF. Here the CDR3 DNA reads TGTGCCAGCAGTTCCCCCGCGCAGGGGGCTGGTGAGCAGTTCTTC.

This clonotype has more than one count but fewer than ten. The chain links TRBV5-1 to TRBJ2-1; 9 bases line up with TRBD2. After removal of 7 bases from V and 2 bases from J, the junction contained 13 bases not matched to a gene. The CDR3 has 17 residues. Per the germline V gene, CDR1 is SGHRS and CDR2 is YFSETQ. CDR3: CASSDPTSGHPYNEQFF. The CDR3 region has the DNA TGCGCCAGCTCTGATCCTACTAGCGGGCACCCCTACAATGAGCAGTTCTTC.

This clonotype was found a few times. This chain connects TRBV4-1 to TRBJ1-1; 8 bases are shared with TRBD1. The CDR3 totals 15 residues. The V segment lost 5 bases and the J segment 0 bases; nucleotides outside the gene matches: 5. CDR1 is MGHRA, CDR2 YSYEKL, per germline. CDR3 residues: CASSMPGGMNTEAFF. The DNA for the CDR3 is TGCGCCAGCAGCATGCCAGGGGGCATGAACACTGAAGCTTTCTTT.

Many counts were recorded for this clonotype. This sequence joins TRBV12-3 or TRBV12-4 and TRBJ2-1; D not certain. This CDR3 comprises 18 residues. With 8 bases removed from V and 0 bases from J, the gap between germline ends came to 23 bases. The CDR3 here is CASRNSFSPLSSYNEQFF. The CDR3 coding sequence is TGTGCCAGCCGTAACTCCTTTAGTCCCCTTAGCTCCTACAATGAGCAGTTCTTC.